Sequencing of this TCR beta chain was carried out in a study of CD8 T cells in Susac syndrome. Findings of the study overall: Clonal expansion was missing from Susac syndrome CD4+ T cell repertoires.

Deletions cut 6 bases from V and 4 bases from J, with 6 bases between. Germline V gives CDR1 SQVTM, CDR2 ANQGSEA. CDR3 size: 10 residues. A quantity of about 0.45 to 1 ug RNA underwent reverse transcription using random hexamers. An immunoSEQ multiplex PCR amplified TCR beta CDR3 over 54 Vbeta and 13 Jbeta. TCRdb reprocessed the immunoSEQ multiplex PCR reads with MiXCR, giving one entry per CDR3 protein. The repertoire holds about 180,000 distinct CDR3 sequences, with approximately 94% as singletons. The study sequenced TCR beta in blood CD8+ and CD4+ T cells. Note on this clonotype: What it recognizes is unknown.

J is TRBJ2-5 and V is TRBV29-1; D might be TRBD2 (5 bases). What was sequenced was CD4+ T cells from PBMCs. The source of this sequence is a human donor with Susac syndrome. The CDR3 nucleotides are TGCAGCGTGGGAGCAGAGACCCAGTACTTC. Its translation: CSVGAETQYF.